The next 24 T cell receptor beta chains were all read from a single sample in a study of response to subunit inactivated influenza vaccine. A single record per CDR3 protein comes from TCRdb applying MiXCR to the RT-PCR reads. The sample contains under 200,000 distinct CDR3 sequences, about 10% of which appear only once. This specimen was CD8+ T cells sorted from PBMCs, taken around 25 months after vaccination. All receptors come from a man aged 45 to 75 who received an inactivated influenza vaccine.

This clonotype was picked up a small number of times. The chain is built from TRBV20-1 and TRBJ1-2, with D hard to call. Deletions cut 0 bases from V and 4 bases from J, with 12 bases between. The CDR3 runs to 14 residues. CDR1 DFQATT and CDR2 SNEGSKA come from the germline V gene (reference sequence). For the CDR3, the DNA is TGCAGTGCTAGAGACAACGTCAGGTCCTATGGCTACACCTTC. It is translated as CSARDNVRSYGYTF.

This clonotype was seen a handful of times. The chain links TRBV7-8 to TRBJ2-7; TRBD1 aligns across 8 bases. This CDR3 is 16 amino acids long. V lost 1 base and J lost 3; bases outside the gene matches: 8. Germline CDR1 reads SGHVS; CDR2 reads FQNEAQ. Here the CDR3 reads CASSLDVQGAVYEQYF. The CDR3 DNA sequence: TGTGCCAGCAGCTTAGACGTCCAGGGGGCGGTCTACGAGCAGTACTTC.

This clonotype has ten or more counts. The rearrangement joins TRBV4-1 to TRBJ1-5; 8 bases align to TRBD1. Trimming took 4 bases from V and 7 from J; bases not matched to a gene: 18. The CDR3 is 18 residues long. Germline CDR1 and CDR2: MGHRA and YSYEKL. The DNA for the CDR3 is TGCGCCAGCAGCCTAGGACAGGGCCCCAATGTTCGCGGCCAGCCCCAGCATTTT. The encoded protein is CASSLGQGPNVRGQPQHF.

The rearrangement joins TRBV5-1 to TRBJ2-7; D uncertain. The V end was cut by 3 bases, the J end by 3 bases, with 7 bases between. Germline CDR1 reads SGHRS; CDR2 reads YFSETQ. The CDR3 has 12 amino acids. This CDR3 reads CASSSEIYEQYF. CDR3 bases: TGCGCCAGCAGCTCGGAGATCTACGAGCAGTACTTC. Drawing the rest from reference TRBV5-1 and TRBJ2-7, the complete variable domain is KAGVTQTPRYLIKTRGQQVTLSCSPISGHRSVSWYQQTPGQGLQFLFEYFSETQRNKGNFPGRFSGRQFSNSRSEMNVSTLELGDSALYLCASSSEIYEQYFGPGTRLTVT.

V gene TRBV20-1 combines with J gene TRBJ1-6, with D tentatively TRBD1 (5 bases). The V end lost 4 bases, the J end lost 7 bases, and 11 bases lay between the germline ends. The CDR3 runs 13 residues. The germline gives CDR1 DFQATT, CDR2 SNEGSKA (reference sequence). CDR3 region: CSANQGDNSPLHF. Here the CDR3 DNA reads TGCAGTGCTAACCAAGGGGACAATTCACCCCTCCACTTT.

The rearrangement uses TRBV9 and TRBJ1-1; the match to TRBD1 covers 8 bases. From germline, CDR1 is SGDLS and CDR2 YYNGEE. The CDR3 has 15 amino acids. The V gene end was trimmed by 4 bases and the J gene end by 0 bases; junction bases not matched to a gene: 5. This CDR3 is CASSPPGGMNTEAFF. CDR3 DNA sequence: TGTGCCAGCAGCCCCCCAGGGGGCATGAACACTGAAGCTTTCTTT.

The rearrangement uses TRBV4-2 and TRBJ2-5; 7 bases align to TRBD2. Trimming removed 0 bases from V and 1 base from J; junction bases left unmatched: 11. The CDR3 consists of 18 residues. The germline gives CDR1 LGHNA, CDR2 YNFKEQ. CDR3 sequence reads: CASSQDSTLADIQETQYF. In nucleotides, the CDR3 is TGTGCCAGCAGCCAAGATTCCACTCTAGCGGATATCCAAGAGACCCAGTACTTC.

This clonotype was observed a few times. V is TRBV27 and J is TRBJ1-5, with no clear D. The CDR3 runs 13 residues. V lost 2 bases and J 4 bases, leaving 6 bases between the germline ends. The germline V gene has CDR1 MNHEY and CDR2 SMNVEV (reference sequence). The CDR3 sequence is CASSLIQNQPQHF. CDR3 coding DNA: TGTGCCAGCAGTTTAATACAGAATCAGCCCCAGCATTTT.

The chain uses TRBV28 and TRBJ1-2, with 9 bases fitting TRBD1. Losses at the gene ends were 5 bases for V and 7 bases for J; bases not matched to a gene: 14. Germline values: CDR1 MDHEN, CDR2 SYDVKM. The CDR3 has 16 amino acids. For the CDR3, the DNA is TGTGCCAGCAGTCTTAACCCGGGACAGGGAGCGTTTGGCTACACCTTC. Its protein is CASSLNPGQGAFGYTF.

The rearrangement uses TRBV6-1 and TRBJ2-7, with TRBD2 matching over 10 bases. Germline-derived CDR1 and CDR2 are MNHNS and SASEGT. V lost 6 bases to trimming and J lost 0 bases; unmatched junction nucleotides: 5. The CDR3 spans 15 residues. CDR3 nucleotide sequence: TGTGCCAGCAGGCTTAGCGGGAGGTACTCCTACGAGCAGTACTTC. Its protein product is CASRLSGRYSYEQYF.

The V gene is TRBV3-1, the J gene TRBJ2-7, with 7 positions matching TRBD1. V was pared by 1 base and J by 3 bases, with 3 bases of the junction left unmatched. The CDR3 runs 14 residues. CDR1 LGHDT and CDR2 YNNKEL come from the germline V gene (reference sequence). The CDR3 coding sequence is TGTGCCAGCAGCCAAGGGACAGGTCTCTACGAGCAGTACTTC. Protein: CASSQGTGLYEQYF.

J is TRBJ2-1 and V is TRBV7-6; 11 nucleotides line up with TRBD2. Germline-derived CDR1 and CDR2 are SGHVS and FNYEAQ. After removal of 1 base from V and 8 bases from J, the junction contained 7 bases not matched to a gene. The CDR3 extends over 16 amino acids. The CDR3 protein is CASSLVISGGGDEQFF. CDR3 coding DNA: TGTGCCAGCAGCTTAGTCATTAGCGGGGGGGGCGATGAGCAGTTCTTC.

This clonotype was picked up a small number of times. The chain is built from TRBV7-8 and TRBJ2-7; 10 bases are a match to TRBD1. This CDR3 is built from 16 residues. The trim removed 4 bases at V and 4 bases at J, leaving 10 bases unmatched. Germline V CDR1 and CDR2: SGHVS, FQNEAQ. The CDR3 bases are TGTGCCAGCAGCTGGAACCCGACAGGGGGCGAGTACGAGCAGTACTTC. This codes for CASSWNPTGGEYEQYF.

This clonotype was counted a few times. The rearrangement joins TRBV13 to TRBJ2-7; 10 bases map to TRBD2. CDR3 length equals 18 residues. Trimming took 5 bases from V and 9 from J; bases not matched to a gene: 22. Germline CDR1 and CDR2: PRHDT and FYEKMQ (reference sequence). The CDR3 DNA follows: TGTGCCAGCAGCACTTCGGGTAGCGGGGGGTTCCAAGGCCTTCGGCAGTACTTC. Its translation is CASSTSGSGGFQGLRQYF. Filled out from reference TRBV13 and TRBJ2-7, the complete variable domain reads AAGVIQSPRHLIKEKRETATLKCYPIPRHDTVYWYQQGPGQDPQFLISFYEKMQSDKGSIPDRFSAQQFSDYHSELNMSSLELGDSALYFCASSTSGSGGFQGLRQYFGPGTRLTVT.

The table lists this clonotype with many counts. The chain links TRBV10-3 to TRBJ2-1, with D tentatively TRBD2 (5 bases). The germline gives CDR1 ENHRY, CDR2 SYGVKD. The CDR3 is 15 amino acids. V dropped 0 bases and J dropped 2 bases, with 8 bases sitting between them. CDR3 sequence (DNA): TGTGCCATCAGTGAGTCGAGCGGAGCCTACAATGAGCAGTTCTTC. This sequence encodes CAISESSGAYNEQFF.

The rearrangement links TRBV4-2 to TRBJ2-3; no definite D call. This CDR3 is 14 amino acids long. Germline assignment: CDR1 LGHNA and CDR2 YNFKEQ. The V end was cut by 4 bases, the J end by 4 bases, with 12 bases between. In DNA form, the CDR3 reads TGTGCCAGCAGCCTCGGATCCGGAGCAGATACGCAGTATTTT. Its translation: CASSLGSGADTQYF.

Only a few counts were recorded for this clonotype. The V gene is TRBV18, the J gene TRBJ2-2; 7 bases are shared with TRBD1. CDR1 and CDR2 (germline): KGHSH, LQKENI. Trimming removed 3 bases from V and 4 bases from J; junction bases left unmatched: 2. The length of the CDR3 is 14 residues. The CDR3 bases are TGTGCCAGCTCACCCGGACAGGCCACCGGGGAGCTGTTTTTT. This encodes CASSPGQATGELFF.

J is TRBJ2-1 and V is TRBV12-3 or TRBV12-4; 7 nucleotides agree with TRBD1. The V gene end was trimmed by 7 bases and the J gene end by 8 bases; junction bases not matched to a gene: 14. The length of the CDR3 is 15 residues. Here the CDR3 reads CASTPTGPFTDEQFF. CDR3 coding DNA: TGTGCCAGCACCCCGACAGGGCCCTTTACCGATGAGCAGTTCTTC.

The chain is built from TRBV6-2 or TRBV6-3 and TRBJ2-7; 12 nucleotides agree with TRBD2. V shed 6 bases, J shed 0 bases, and the junction held 6 bases outside the gene matches. Germline CDR1 reads MNHEY; CDR2 reads SVGEGT. The CDR3 runs 16 residues. The CDR3 region is CASSGLAGRDSYEQYF. CDR3 DNA: TGTGCCAGCAGCGGACTAGCGGGACGAGACTCCTACGAGCAGTACTTC.

The sample holds a few counts of this clonotype. This chain links TRBV5-5 with TRBJ2-7; D is ambiguous. CDR1 is SGHKS and CDR2 is YYEKEE in the germline V gene (reference sequence). V lost 4 bases to trimming and J lost 5 bases, with 13 bases between them. This CDR3 region has 13 residues. The CDR3 region is CASSPGPQNEQYF. CDR3 bases: TGTGCCAGCAGCCCCGGGCCCCAGAACGAGCAGTACTTC.

The chain couples TRBV7-8 to TRBJ1-1; the D is unclear. The CDR3 has 15 residues. Trimming took off 2 bases at V and 3 bases at J, with 13 bases between the two ends. Germline CDR1 SGHVS, CDR2 FQNEAQ. CDR3 nucleotides: TGTGCCAGCAGCTTAACCCGAAACGGGGACACTGAAGCTTTCTTT. This translates into CASSLTRNGDTEAFF. The full variable domain, rest sourced from reference TRBV7-8 and TRBJ1-1, is GAGVSQSPRYKVAKRGQDVALRCDPISGHVSLFWYQQALGQGPEFLTYFQNEAQLDKSGLPSDRFFAERPEGSVSTLKIQRTQQEDSAVYLCASSLTRNGDTEAFFGQGTRLTVV.

The V call is TRBV5-5, the J call TRBJ1-1; no clear D gene. Germline assignment: CDR1 SGHKS and CDR2 YYEKEE (reference sequence). This CDR3 contains 15 residues. V dropped 4 bases and J dropped 0 bases, with 13 bases sitting between them. CDR3 DNA: TGTGCCAGCAGCCAGTGGGATATCATGAACACTGAAGCTTTCTTT. It is translated as CASSQWDIMNTEAFF.

This clonotype has more than one count but fewer than ten. The chain employs TRBV7-2 and TRBJ2-3, with 11 bases aligning to TRBD2. CDR3 length: 17 residues. Germline loops: CDR1 SGHTA, CDR2 FQGNSA. The trim removed 2 bases at V and 2 bases at J, leaving 6 bases unmatched. The CDR3 sequence: CASSLLASGGITDTQYF. CDR3 bases: TGTGCCAGCAGCTTATTGGCTAGCGGGGGGATCACAGATACGCAGTATTTT.

This clonotype has just one count. The gene calls are TRBV6-5 and TRBJ1-1, with D unresolved. CDR1 is MNHEY and CDR2 is SVGAGI in the germline V gene. V was shortened by 2 bases and J by 0 bases, with 10 bases between the two germline ends. This CDR3 spans 15 amino acids. DNA of the CDR3: TGTGCCAGCAGTTACCCCGGGGTTATGAACACTGAAGCTTTCTTT. Translated: CASSYPGVMNTEAFF.